These 8 T cell receptor beta chains came from one sample sequenced in a study of PD-L1 blockade in urothelial cancer. TCRdb's copy holds only in-frame clones and misses some; the assay was immunoSEQ multiplex PCR. The profile shows about 48,000 clones, 70% to 90% of them singletons. Indicated time point: peripheral blood 6 weeks after treatment start. The specimen comprised PBMCs, sampled around atezolizumab (anti-PD-L1) treatment. Receptors originate from a man between 60 and 75 years old with urothelial cancer.

This chain uses TRBV11-2 with TRBJ1-1; D not resolved. V dropped 6 bases and J dropped 4 bases, with 15 bases sitting between them. This CDR3 is 14 amino acids long. The germline CDR1 and CDR2 sequences are SGHAT and FQNNGV. This CDR3 is CASSSPSPGTEAFF. In DNA, the CDR3 is TGTGCCAGCAGTTCCCCCTCGCCGGGCACTGAAGCTTTCTTT. Supplemented by reference TRBV11-2 and TRBJ1-1, the full variable domain reads EAGVAQSPRYKIIEKRQSVAFWCNPISGHATLYWYQQILGQGPKLLIQFQNNGVVDDSQLPKDRFSAERLKGVDSTLKIQPAKLEDSAVYLCASSSPSPGTEAFFGQGTRLTVV.

The chain is built from TRBV27 and TRBJ2-3, with D possibly being TRBD2 (7 bases). V lost 2 bases and J lost 6, with 24 bases in between. CDR1 MNHEY and CDR2 SMNVEV come from the germline V gene (reference sequence). The CDR3 has 18 amino acids. CDR3 coding DNA: TGTGCCAGCAGTTTACGAACCGGAGGGGGGGGGCTGTCGGATACGCAGTATTTT. This sequence encodes CASSLRTGGGGLSDTQYF.

The rearrangement links TRBV5-1 to TRBJ2-3, with D tentatively TRBD1 (5 bases). V was clipped by 7 bases and J by 0 bases, with 18 bases between them. CDR3 length: 16 amino acids. Looked up from germline, CDR1 is SGHRS and CDR2 is YFSETQ. Here the CDR3 reads CASQLSGRSSTDTQYF. CDR3 sequence (DNA): TGCGCCAGCCAGCTCTCAGGGCGGAGTAGCACAGATACGCAGTATTTT.

The V and J genes are TRBV6-5 and TRBJ1-1, with D perhaps matching TRBD1 (6 bases). Trimming stripped 2 bases from V and 10 bases from J, with 14 bases between. Germline CDR1 MNHEY, CDR2 SVGAGI. There are 13 residues in the CDR3. The CDR3 loop is CASSYRQEERAFF. CDR3 DNA sequence: TGTGCCAGCAGTTACCGACAGGAGGAGAGAGCTTTCTTT.

This sequence joins TRBV10-2 and TRBJ1-1, with D possibly matching TRBD1 (5 bases). This CDR3 is built from 14 residues. Per germline, CDR1 WSHSY and CDR2 SAAADI. Trimming pared 2 bases from V and 0 bases from J, leaving 7 bases between. CDR3 region: CASSEPGMNTEAFF. DNA for the CDR3: TGCGCCAGCAGTGAGCCAGGGATGAACACTGAAGCTTTCTTT.

This clone was counted a single time. The chain combines TRBV6-6 with TRBJ2-1; TRBD1 matches at 8 bases. This CDR3 spans 13 amino acids. The trim removed 6 bases at V and 9 bases at J, leaving 7 bases unmatched. Germline V gene sequence: CDR1 MNHNY, CDR2 SVGAGI (reference sequence). The DNA for the CDR3 is TGTGCCAGCAGCGAAACAGGGGGAACTGAGCAGTTCTTC. Encoded protein: CASSETGGTEQFF.

The V call is TRBV5-4, the J call TRBJ2-5, with a weak D call TRBD2 (7 bases). Per the germline V gene, CDR1 is SGHNT and CDR2 is YYREEE (reference sequence). V dropped 7 bases and J dropped 1 base, with 11 bases sitting between them. This CDR3 is 13 amino acids long. The CDR3 DNA reads TGTGCCAGCGGGGGGGCACCCCAAGAGACCCAGTACTTC. As protein: CASGGAPQETQYF.

This clone has only a few counts. The V gene is TRBV2, the J gene TRBJ1-3; possible D gene TRBD1, 6 bases. V was clipped by 6 bases and J by 2 bases, with 14 bases between them. CDR1 is SNHLY, CDR2 FYNNEI, per germline. The CDR3 spans 15 residues. Here the CDR3 DNA reads TGTGCCAGCAGCCTTTTACAGGGCACTGGAAACACCATATATTTT. Amino acids: CASSLLQGTGNTIYF.